The 2 T cell receptor beta chains given below trace back to one sample, sequenced in a study of blood T cell repertoires in COVID-19. The method was immunoSEQ multiplex PCR; TCRdb's version includes in-frame clones alone and lacks a portion of them. The table lists around 280,000 clones, around 88% of them singletons. The specimen sequenced was peripheral blood. The receptors were gathered from a woman in her twenties or thirties who had recovered from COVID-19.

The rearrangement uses TRBV12-3 or TRBV12-4 and TRBJ1-2, with D possibly being TRBD1 (6 bases). V lost 6 bases to trimming and J lost 13 bases, with 18 bases between them. The CDR3 has 12 residues. CDR3 in DNA: TGTGCCAGCAGACTGTCCGGGACACCCCCCACCTTC. It is translated as CASRLSGTPPTF.

This CDR3 is CASSFYPVMNTEAFF. The CDR3 coding sequence is TGTGCCAGCAGTTTTTATCCGGTGATGAACACTGAAGCTTTCTTT. V is TRBV27 and J is TRBJ1-1, with no clear D. Trimming removed 3 bases from V and 0 bases from J, with 11 bases in between. The CDR3 is made up of 15 amino acids. CDR1 is MNHEY and CDR2 is SMNVEV in the germline V gene (reference sequence).